One T cell receptor beta chain is described in this entry. Its specificity is not known. The source of the sample is a study of T cell repertoires and HLA-DP antigens. Study-level points and caveats: Against both alloantigens, CD137+ clonality was similar, approximately 0.41.

Amplification used primers for 54 TRBV and 13 TRBJ segments. This table comes from immunoSEQ multiplex PCR, and its TCRdb copy is limited to in-frame clones, with some not included. The table lists about 89,000 clones, roughly 86% of them singletons. This clonotype originated in a man aged 45-65 years in good health and CMV-seronegative. Sequencing used CD4+ T cells from PBMCs.

The DNA for the CDR3 is TGCAGCGTTCTACAGGGGGATACGCAGTATTTT. Residues: CSVLQGDTQYF. This sequence joins TRBV29-1 and TRBJ2-3; 7 bases map to TRBD1. The CDR3 totals 11 residues. Germline CDR1 SQVTM, CDR2 ANQGSEA. The J segment lost 6 bases and the V segment lost 5 bases, leaving 2 bases of the junction unmatched.